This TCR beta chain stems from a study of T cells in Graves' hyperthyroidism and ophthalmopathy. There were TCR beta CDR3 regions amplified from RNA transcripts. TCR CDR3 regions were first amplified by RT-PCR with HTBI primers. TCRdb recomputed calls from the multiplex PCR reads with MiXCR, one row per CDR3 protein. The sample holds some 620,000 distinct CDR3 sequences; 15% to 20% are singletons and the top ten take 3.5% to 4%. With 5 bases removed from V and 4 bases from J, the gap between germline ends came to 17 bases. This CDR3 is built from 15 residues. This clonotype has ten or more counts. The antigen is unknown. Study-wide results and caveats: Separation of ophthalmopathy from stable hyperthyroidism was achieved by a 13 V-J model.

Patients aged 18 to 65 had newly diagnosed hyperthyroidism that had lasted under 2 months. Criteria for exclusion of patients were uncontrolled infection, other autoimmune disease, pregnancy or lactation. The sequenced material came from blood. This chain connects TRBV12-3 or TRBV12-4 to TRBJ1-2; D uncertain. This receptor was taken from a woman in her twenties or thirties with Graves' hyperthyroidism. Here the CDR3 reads CASSPIGQSAYGYTF. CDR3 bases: TGTGCCAGCAGTCCGATCGGGCAGTCGGCCTATGGCTACACCTTC.